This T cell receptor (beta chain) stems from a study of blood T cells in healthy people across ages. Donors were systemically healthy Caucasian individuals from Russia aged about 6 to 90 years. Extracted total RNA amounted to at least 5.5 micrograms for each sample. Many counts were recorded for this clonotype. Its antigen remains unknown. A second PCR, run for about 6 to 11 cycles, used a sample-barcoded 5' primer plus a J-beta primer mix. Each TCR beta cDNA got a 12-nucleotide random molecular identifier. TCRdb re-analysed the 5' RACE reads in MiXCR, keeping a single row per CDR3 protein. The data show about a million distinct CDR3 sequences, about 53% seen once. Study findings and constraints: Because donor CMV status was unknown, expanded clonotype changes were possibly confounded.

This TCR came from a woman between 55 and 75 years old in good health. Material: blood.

CDR3 sequence (DNA): TGTGCCAGCAGTCCGACTGGGGGCTACGAGCAGTACTTC. This gives the protein CASSPTGGYEQYF. The chain uses TRBV27 and TRBJ2-7, with D tentatively TRBD1 or TRBD2 (5 bases each). Trimming removed 5 bases at V and 3 bases at J, with 11 bases between. Germline CDR1 reads MNHEY; CDR2 reads SMNVEV (reference sequence). The CDR3 covers 13 residues.